Each of the 30 T cell receptor beta chains below was sequenced from the same sample in a study of T cells after yellow fever vaccination. Using its own MiXCR run on the 5' RACE reads, TCRdb lists one record per CDR3 protein. The sample lists approximately 510,000 distinct CDR3 sequences; less than 25% were seen once. The material was PBMCs, obtained approximately 20 days after the first yellow fever vaccination. The receptors here all came from a man younger than 35 who received the YFV17D yellow fever vaccine.

This rearrangement joins TRBV5-5 to TRBJ2-7; D gene ambiguous. Per the germline V gene, CDR1 is SGHKS and CDR2 is YYEKEE (reference sequence). Trimming pared 3 bases from V and 6 bases from J, leaving 25 bases between. The CDR3 totals 17 residues. The CDR3 sequence: CASSYEPRETAGSEQYV. Here the CDR3 DNA reads TGTGCCAGCAGCTACGAACCCCGAGAAACAGCCGGCAGCGAGCAGTACGTC.

This clonotype has only a few counts. The chain couples TRBV7-9 to TRBJ2-1; maybe TRBD1 (5 bases). Trimming removed 8 bases from V and 9 bases from J, with 20 bases in between. Germline V gene sequence: CDR1 SEHNR, CDR2 FQNEAQ (reference sequence). This CDR3 has 14 amino acids. CDR3 coding DNA: TGTGCCAGCGTACCAAGGGCAGGGAAGGGTGAGCAGTTCTTC. Its protein product is CASVPRAGKGEQFF. Full variable domain (rest looked up from reference TRBV7-9 and TRBJ2-1): DTGVSQNPRHKITKRGQNVTFRCDPISEHNRLYWYRQTLGQGPEFLTYFQNEAQLEKSRLLSDRFSAERPKGSFSTLEIQRTEQGDSAMYLCASVPRAGKGEQFFGPGTRLTVL.

The chain couples TRBV7-9 to TRBJ2-3, with D unclear. V gave up 5 bases and J gave up 9 bases, with 12 bases separating them. The CDR3 length is 12 residues. The germline V gene has CDR1 SEHNR and CDR2 FQNEAQ (reference sequence). CDR3 sequence: CASSTLEGTQYF. In nucleotides, the CDR3 is TGTGCCAGCAGCACCCTGGAAGGGACGCAGTATTTT.

The V gene is TRBV11-2, the J gene TRBJ2-4; 8 bases line up with TRBD1. The CDR3 has 14 residues. Germline CDR1 SGHAT, CDR2 FQNNGV. V gave up 7 bases and J gave up 6 bases; unmatched junction bases: 8. CDR3 region: CASTAPGQGNIQYF. CDR3 nucleotides: TGTGCCAGCACCGCACCCGGACAGGGAAACATTCAGTACTTC.

There are a few counts of this clonotype. This chain uses TRBV5-1 with TRBJ2-1; possible D gene TRBD1, 6 bases. Between the trimmed V and J ends, which lost 1 base and 9 bases, there was a span of 14 bases. CDR1 and CDR2 (germline): SGHRS, YFSETQ. The CDR3 runs 14 residues. The CDR3 nucleotides read TGCGCCAGCAGCTTGTTGGGGGCCGGCGGTGAGCAGTTCTTC. This translates into CASSLLGAGGEQFF.

The CDR3 protein is CASSRGGERFSEAFF. The CDR3 DNA follows: TGTGCCAGCAGCAGGGGAGGAGAGAGATTTTCTGAAGCTTTCTTT. The V call is TRBV25-1, the J call TRBJ1-1; possibly TRBD1 for D (6 bases). CDR1 MGHDK and CDR2 SYGVNS come from the germline V gene. The CDR3 consists of 15 residues. V was shortened by 6 bases and J by 6 bases, with 20 bases between the two germline ends.

The chain carries TRBV20-1 and TRBJ1-6, with a weak D call TRBD1 (5 bases). CDR3 length: 15 residues. V was trimmed by 5 bases and J by 10 bases, leaving 21 bases between them. Germline values: CDR1 DFQATT, CDR2 SNEGSKA (reference sequence). This CDR3 is CSAPLGQALQSPLHF. CDR3 DNA: TGCAGTGCTCCCCTGGGGCAGGCCCTACAGTCACCCCTCCACTTT.

This clonotype came up a few times. The chain has TRBV5-1 and TRBJ2-7; no clear D. V was cut by 4 bases and J by 2 bases, with 10 bases left in between. Per germline, CDR1 SGHRS and CDR2 YFSETQ. This CDR3 region has 13 residues. CDR3 loop: CASSRTATYEQYF. For the CDR3, the DNA is TGCGCCAGCAGCAGGACGGCGACCTACGAGCAGTACTTC. Based on the CDR3 plus reference TRBV5-1 and TRBJ2-7, the full variable domain is KAGVTQTPRYLIKTRGQQVTLSCSPISGHRSVSWYQQTPGQGLQFLFEYFSETQRNKGNFPGRFSGRQFSNSRSEMNVSTLELGDSALYLCASSRTATYEQYFGPGTRLTVT.

The chain employs TRBV28 and TRBJ1-2; no firm D call. The CDR3 runs 12 residues. The germline CDR1 and CDR2 sequences are MDHEN and SYDVKM. Trimming left V 3 bases short and J 4 bases short, with 6 bases between. CDR3 sequence (DNA): TGTGCCAGCAGTTTCGCCAGCTATGGCTACACCTTC. This gives the protein CASSFASYGYTF.

This chain links TRBV4-3 with TRBJ1-4; tentatively, D is TRBD1 (5 bases). Deletions cut 0 bases from V and 6 bases from J, with 14 bases between. The CDR3 totals 16 residues. From germline, CDR1 is LGHNA and CDR2 YSLEER. The CDR3, as DNA: TGCGCCAGCAGCCAAGAAGATCGGGACGGGGATGAAAAACTGTTTTTT. Translating gives CASSQEDRDGDEKLFF.

The CDR3 region has the DNA TGTGCCAGCAGCCCGGACAGGGGGACTCAGCCCCAGCATTTT. Its protein is CASSPDRGTQPQHF. V usage is TRBV7-2 and J usage is TRBJ1-5; 10 bases are a match to TRBD1. Trimming took 5 bases from V and 6 from J; bases not matched to a gene: 4. CDR1 and CDR2 from the germline V gene are SGHTA and FQGNSA. The CDR3 covers 14 residues.

The gene calls are TRBV4-1 and TRBJ2-7; D perhaps matches TRBD1 (6 bases). Trimming cost V 0 bases and J 3 bases, with 12 bases left between them. The CDR3 extends over 15 amino acids. The germline V gene encodes CDR1 MGHRA and CDR2 YSYEKL. CDR3 in DNA: TGCGCCAGCAGCCAAGACGGGACAACCCTCTACGAGCAGTACTTC. Protein product: CASSQDGTTLYEQYF.

This clonotype was observed a few times. The chain has TRBV4-3 and TRBJ1-2; no definite D call. The CDR3 is 14 amino acids. Germline CDR1 is LGHNA and CDR2 is YSLEER. Trimming stripped 4 bases from V and 0 bases from J, with 9 bases between. The CDR3 sequence is CASSPQSSNYGYTF. The CDR3 DNA reads TGCGCCAGCAGCCCTCAGAGCTCTAACTATGGCTACACCTTC.

Comments on this clonotype: It may be a read error: a sequence one base away is much more abundant. This chain links TRBV2 with TRBJ1-4; D uncertain. Germline V lookup: CDR1 SNHLY, CDR2 FYNNEI. V was clipped by 7 bases and J by 6 bases, with 6 bases between them. This CDR3 spans 11 amino acids. The CDR3 protein is CASTLYEKLFF. The CDR3 DNA reads as TGTGCCAGCACCTTATATGAAAAACTGTTTTTT.

The chain is built from TRBV21-1 and TRBJ1-5. TRBV21-1 is designated a pseudogene. This CDR3 spans 16 amino acids. CDR3 nucleotide sequence: TGTGCCAGCAGCAAAGCCCCAGGGGCCCTCGGTCAGCCCCAGCATTTT. Translating gives CASSKAPGALGQPQHF.

This clonotype was recorded a few times. This chain links TRBV28 with TRBJ1-5; the D gene is possibly TRBD1 (6 bases). The CDR3 has 14 amino acids. Trimming shortened V by 8 bases and J by 5 bases, and 16 bases separated the two germline ends. CDR1 MDHEN and CDR2 SYDVKM come from the germline V gene. Here the CDR3 DNA reads TGTGCCAGCTTTACGGACAGAAACTATCAGCCCCAGCATTTT. Translation: CASFTDRNYQPQHF.

The chain links TRBV6-5 to TRBJ1-3; D unresolved. The germline V and J ends were trimmed by 0 bases and 3 bases, with 9 bases remaining between them. There are 15 residues in the CDR3. CDR1 is MNHEY and CDR2 is SVGAGI in the germline V gene. This CDR3 reads CASSYSRLSGNTIYF. The CDR3 coding sequence is TGTGCCAGCAGTTACTCCCGCCTTAGTGGAAACACCATATATTTT.

V and J are TRBV5-1 and TRBJ1-3, with D uncertain. Trimming left V 0 bases short and J 1 base short, with 11 bases between. Germline V lookup: CDR1 SGHRS, CDR2 YFSETQ. The CDR3 covers 16 residues. The CDR3 loop reads CASSLDPLESGNTIYF. For the CDR3, the DNA is TGCGCCAGCAGCTTGGACCCTCTCGAGTCTGGAAACACCATATATTTT.

This sequence joins TRBV20-1 and TRBJ2-3, with 8 nucleotides matching TRBD2. Germline V CDR1 and CDR2: DFQATT, SNEGSKA (reference sequence). The CDR3 is 16 amino acids. The V gene end was trimmed by 6 bases and the J gene end by 5 bases; junction bases not matched to a gene: 16. The DNA of the CDR3 is TGCAGTGCGGAAAGAGGGGCGGGGGGCCAGGTAGATACGCAGTATTTT. The encoded protein is CSAERGAGGQVDTQYF.

This clonotype was seen only a few times. The V call is TRBV7-9, the J call TRBJ1-1; TRBD1 is a possible D gene (6 bases). Germline V CDR1 and CDR2: SEHNR, FQNEAQ (reference sequence). Trimming removed 7 bases from V and 0 bases from J, with 12 bases in between. The CDR3 is 14 amino acids. The CDR3 coding sequence is TGTGCCAGCAAGGTCGGGGGCCTGAACACTGAAGCTTTCTTT. Translated, it gives CASKVGGLNTEAFF.

This clonotype has a handful of counts. This chain uses TRBV4-3 with TRBJ2-1; 9 positions match TRBD2. Germline V gene data show CDR1 as LGHNA and CDR2 as YSLEER. The CDR3 totals 16 residues. J lost 3 bases, V lost 2 bases, and 5 bases had no gene match. CDR3 DNA: TGCGCCAGCAGCCAAATGGGACTAGCAAACTACAATGAGCAGTTCTTC. Its protein product is CASSQMGLANYNEQFF.

This rearrangement joins TRBV2 to TRBJ2-7, with D perhaps matching TRBD2 (5 bases). Trimming stripped 3 bases from V and 3 bases from J, with 9 bases between. Germline V gives CDR1 SNHLY, CDR2 FYNNEI. The CDR3 has 13 amino acids. This CDR3 is CASSERVDYEQYV. DNA for the CDR3: TGTGCCAGCAGTGAGAGGGTGGACTACGAGCAGTACGTC.

The rearrangement links TRBV24-1 to TRBJ2-3, with D possibly matching TRBD2 (6 bases). The germline V and J ends were trimmed by 4 bases and 3 bases, with 10 bases remaining between them. The CDR3 runs to 14 residues. Germline V gene sequence: CDR1 KGHDR, CDR2 SFDVKD. The CDR3 loop is CATSERGWTDTQYF. Here the CDR3 DNA reads TGTGCCACCAGTGAACGGGGGTGGACAGATACGCAGTATTTT.

In its sample, this clonotype was seen a few times. This chain joins TRBV20-1 and TRBJ2-5, with 10 nucleotides matching TRBD2. V dropped 3 bases and J dropped 0; count of bases not matched to a gene: 16. The germline gives CDR1 DFQATT, CDR2 SNEGSKA (reference sequence). CDR3 length: 19 amino acids. CDR3 nucleotides: TGCAGTGCTAGCGGCCAGCGGGGGGGCAAATGGGAAAACCAAGAGACCCAGTACTTC. This codes for CSASGQRGGKWENQETQYF.

The rearrangement uses TRBV11-3 and TRBJ2-7; D remains unclear. The CDR3 is 12 residues long. Germline V gene data show CDR1 as SGHNT and CDR2 as YENEEA. V lost 1 base and J 4 bases, leaving 5 bases between the germline ends. CDR3 sequence (DNA): TGTGCCAGCAGCTTAGGTATATACGAGCAGTACGTC. This encodes CASSLGIYEQYV.

The rearrangement uses TRBV7-2 and TRBJ2-7, with 8 nucleotides matching TRBD1. The V and J ends lost 5 bases and 6 bases, in that order; junction bases with no gene match: 15. CDR3 length: 16 amino acids. CDR1 SGHTA and CDR2 FQGNSA come from the germline V gene. The CDR3 loop reads CASSREVGRGLSEQYF. In DNA, the CDR3 is TGTGCCAGCAGCAGAGAGGTGGGCAGGGGGCTTTCCGAGCAGTACTTC.

This clonotype came up many times. The chain links TRBV7-2 to TRBJ2-7; D possibly uses TRBD1 or TRBD2 (5 bases each). Germline CDR1 SGHTA, CDR2 FQGNSA. V was cut by 5 bases and J by 2 bases, with 13 bases left in between. CDR3 length equals 14 residues. The CDR3 loop reads CASSLGMGAYEQYV. CDR3 in DNA: TGTGCCAGCAGCCTAGGGATGGGGGCCTACGAGCAGTACGTC.

This clonotype appeared a few times. This chain uses TRBV20-1 with TRBJ2-3, with D maybe TRBD1 (6 bases). The CDR3 extends over 15 amino acids. Germline CDR1 DFQATT, CDR2 SNEGSKA (reference sequence). V dropped 5 bases and J dropped 4 bases, with 19 bases sitting between them. The CDR3 coding sequence is TGCAGTGCTCGAGCCCCCAGGGGCTGGGCAGATACGCAGTATTTT. This translates into CSARAPRGWADTQYF.

The count of this clonotype is one. V and J are TRBV15 and TRBJ1-5; TRBD1 is a possible D gene (5 bases). This CDR3 spans 14 amino acids. Trimming took off 5 bases at V and 2 bases at J, with 10 bases between the two ends. Per germline, CDR1 LNHNV and CDR2 YYDKDF (reference sequence). The CDR3 region has the DNA TGTGCCACCAGCGGGGCGCGGGGCAATCAGCCCCAGCATTTT. It translates to CATSGARGNQPQHF. The full variable domain, with the rest looked up from reference TRBV15 and TRBJ1-5, is DAMVIQNPRYQVTQFGKPVTLSCSQTLNHNVMYWYQQKSSQAPKLLFHYYDKDFNNEADTPDNFQSRRPNTSFCFLDIRSPGLGDTAMYLCATSGARGNQPQHFGDGTRLSIL.

The rearrangement links TRBV6-5 to TRBJ2-1, with D maybe TRBD1 (6 bases). Deletions cut 3 bases from V and 6 bases from J, with 9 bases between. This CDR3 has 13 residues. Per the germline V gene, CDR1 is MNHEY and CDR2 is SVGAGI. In DNA form, the CDR3 reads TGTGCCAGCAGTTATAGAGGGGGCAATGAGCAGTTCTTC. Amino acids: CASSYRGGNEQFF.